A single sample gave rise to the 18 T cell receptor beta chains below, sequenced in a study of cytomegalovirus exposure and HLA in healthy donors. In the PCR, 60 Vbeta and 13 Jbeta primers were used. Some clones are missing from TCRdb's copy, which holds only in-frame ones; the method was immunoSEQ multiplex PCR. The repertoire includes about 69,000 clones, roughly two thirds of them detected once, and 13% to 15% sits in the top ten. The sequenced sample was PBMCs. These receptors all stem from a male donor in good health and CMV-seropositive.

The CDR3 region has the DNA TGTGCCAGCACCCCCCTGGTAGGACAAACCTACAATGAGCAGTTCTTC. Translated, it gives CASTPLVGQTYNEQFF. The chain employs TRBV7-9 and TRBJ2-1; TRBD1 might be the D (5 bases). This CDR3 comprises 16 residues. Per germline, CDR1 SEHNR and CDR2 FQNEAQ (reference sequence). The ends were cut back, 7 bases at V and 2 bases at J, with 18 bases in the middle.

The V call is TRBV7-2, the J call TRBJ1-3, with TRBD1 as a possible D gene (6 bases). The germline V gene has CDR1 SGHTA and CDR2 FQGNSA. The CDR3 length is 15 residues. V lost 1 base to trimming and J lost 4 bases, with 11 bases between them. The CDR3 sequence is CASSLEQGLGNTIYF. Here the CDR3 DNA reads TGTGCCAGCAGCTTAGAACAGGGCTTGGGAAACACCATATATTTT. Using reference TRBV7-2 and TRBJ1-3 for the parts outside the CDR3, the full variable domain is GAGVSQSPSNKVTEKGKDVELRCDPISGHTALYWYRQSLGQGLEFLIYFQGNSAPDKSGLPSDRFSAERTGGSVSTLTIQRTQQEDSAVYLCASSLEQGLGNTIYFGEGSWLTVV.

The V and J genes are TRBV5-1 and TRBJ2-5; the D is unclear. This CDR3 is 13 amino acids long. Germline V gives CDR1 SGHRS, CDR2 YFSETQ. V lost 4 bases and J 0 bases, leaving 7 bases between the germline ends. DNA for the CDR3: TGCGCCAGCAGCCCCGACTACCAAGAGACCCAGTACTTC. Translation: CASSPDYQETQYF.

The chain uses TRBV2 and TRBJ2-3; tentative D call: TRBD1 (6 bases). V was cut by 7 bases and J by 2 bases, with 13 bases left in between. Germline V gene sequence: CDR1 SNHLY, CDR2 FYNNEI. CDR3 length: 14 amino acids. Written as DNA, the CDR3 is TGTGCCAGCAAACTCAGGGGCGTCACAGATACGCAGTATTTT. Translated, it gives CASKLRGVTDTQYF.

DNA for the CDR3: TGTGCCAGCAGCCGGGGGAACCCTCAAGCTAACTATGGCTACACCTTC. This encodes CASSRGNPQANYGYTF. The chain employs TRBV9 and TRBJ1-2; a weak D match, TRBD1 (5 bases). CDR1 SGDLS and CDR2 YYNGEE come from the germline V gene. The CDR3 consists of 16 residues. V lost 4 bases, J lost 0 bases, and 16 bases lay in between.

Only one count was recorded for this clone. The V and J genes are TRBV6-5 and TRBJ2-7; 7 nucleotides line up with TRBD1. From germline, CDR1 is MNHEY and CDR2 SVGAGI. CDR3 size: 14 residues. After removal of 4 bases from V and 0 bases from J, the junction contained 3 bases not matched to a gene. The CDR3 is CASSLGQVSYEQYF. The CDR3 DNA sequence: TGTGCCAGCAGTTTAGGACAGGTCTCCTACGAGCAGTACTTC.

The rearrangement links TRBV5-8 to TRBJ2-5, with 12 bases matching TRBD2. The V segment lost 0 bases and the J segment 0 bases; nucleotides outside the gene matches: 6. This CDR3 spans 18 amino acids. Germline CDR1 is SGHTS and CDR2 is YDEGEE. This chain's CDR3 is CASSLGLAGGHYQETQYF. The CDR3 DNA reads TGTGCCAGCAGCTTGGGGCTAGCGGGGGGGCATTACCAAGAGACCCAGTACTTC.

This rearrangement joins TRBV12-2 to TRBJ2-3; TRBD1 is the table's D call, not checked against the DNA. TRBV12-2 is a pseudogene locus. The CDR3 runs to 16 residues. CDR3 DNA sequence: TGTGCAAGTCGCCCTCCGGGGCAGGGGTCCCCAGATACGCAGTATTTT. Its protein is CASRPPGQGSPDTQYF.

This chain uses TRBV19 with TRBJ1-2; 8 bases map to TRBD1. The CDR3 contains 15 residues. CDR1 is LNHDA, CDR2 SQIVND, per germline (reference sequence). V gave up 1 base and J gave up 3 bases; unmatched junction bases: 4. CDR3: CASSIVAGGHYGYTF. The DNA for the CDR3 is TGTGCCAGTAGTATAGTCGCAGGGGGCCACTATGGCTACACCTTC.

This chain uses TRBV27 with TRBJ1-1, with a tentative D call TRBD1 (5 bases). The CDR3 is made up of 15 amino acids. The V and J ends lost 5 bases and 4 bases respectively, with 17 bases between them. Germline CDR1 reads MNHEY; CDR2 reads SMNVEV (reference sequence). The DNA of the CDR3 is TGTGCCAGCAGTCGGACTATCGGAAGGGGCACTGAAGCTTTCTTT. Amino acid sequence: CASSRTIGRGTEAFF.

CDR3 sequence: CASSLEGSRFHEQYF. For the CDR3, the DNA is TGTGCCAGCAGCTTAGAAGGGAGCAGGTTCCACGAGCAGTACTTC. This chain links TRBV5-4 with TRBJ2-7; D is perhaps TRBD2 (5 bases). The CDR3 has 15 amino acids. Germline V lookup: CDR1 SGHNT, CDR2 YYREEE (reference sequence). Deletions cut 2 bases from V and 5 bases from J, with 17 bases between. The full variable domain, in which reference TRBV5-4 and TRBJ2-7 provide the parts outside the CDR3, is ETGVTQSPTHLIKTRGQQVTLRCSSQSGHNTVSWYQQALGQGPQFIFQYYREEENGRGNFPPRFSGLQFPNYSSELNVNALELDDSALYLCASSLEGSRFHEQYFGPGTRLTVT.

The chain uses TRBV6-5 and TRBJ2-7; tentative D call: TRBD2 (5 bases). Germline CDR1 MNHEY, CDR2 SVGAGI. There are 13 residues in the CDR3. V shed 1 base and J shed 3 bases, with 7 bases lying between them. Here the CDR3 DNA reads TGTGCCAGCAGTTACTACGGAGGCTACGAGCAGTACTTC. It codes for CASSYYGGYEQYF.

The V and J genes are TRBV18 and TRBJ2-6; 7 bases are a match to TRBD1. This CDR3 comprises 15 residues. V was clipped by 3 bases and J by 4 bases; unmatched bases: 3. Germline CDR1 is KGHSH and CDR2 is LQKENI. The CDR3 bases are TGTGCCAGCTCACCGACAGGGCTAGGGGCCAACGTCCTGACTTTC. Translation gives CASSPTGLGANVLTF.

The V call is TRBV5-5, the J call TRBJ2-2, with D unresolved. Germline CDR1 reads SGHKS; CDR2 reads YYEKEE (reference sequence). The V end was cut by 0 bases, the J end by 1 base, with 7 bases between. This CDR3 has 15 amino acids. As DNA, the CDR3 is TGTGCCAGCAGCTTGGGTGGGCTGAACACCGGGGAGCTGTTTTTT. It is translated as CASSLGGLNTGELFF.

This clone was recorded only once. The chain joins TRBV19 to TRBJ2-5; 14 bases line up with TRBD2. The V segment lost 5 bases and the J segment 5 bases; nucleotides outside the gene matches: 4. Germline CDR1 is LNHDA and CDR2 is SQIVND (reference sequence). The length of the CDR3 is 15 residues. The CDR3 loop is CASSGGLAGVETQYF. In DNA form, the CDR3 reads TGTGCCAGTAGTGGGGGACTAGCGGGGGTTGAGACCCAGTACTTC.

J is TRBJ2-5 and V is TRBV27, with 15 bases that match TRBD2. The CDR3 runs 15 residues. Losses at the gene ends were 5 bases for V and 6 bases for J; bases not matched to a gene: 4. Germline CDR1 MNHEY, CDR2 SMNVEV (reference sequence). The CDR3 DNA follows: TGTGCCAGCAGTACGGGACTAGCGGGGGGAAAGACCCAGTACTTC. Protein: CASSTGLAGGKTQYF.

V and J are TRBV7-2 and TRBJ1-5; D might be TRBD1 (5 bases). The germline V gene has CDR1 SGHTA and CDR2 FQGNSA. V shed 5 bases and J shed 6 bases, with 11 bases lying between them. This CDR3 contains 13 residues. CDR3 DNA: TGTGCCAGCAGCCGACAGCAAGGTCAGCCCCAGCATTTT. It encodes CASSRQQGQPQHF.

V gene TRBV6-6 combines with J gene TRBJ1-1; 9 nucleotides match TRBD1. CDR1 and CDR2 from the germline V gene are MNHNY and SVGAGI (reference sequence). The CDR3 spans 14 residues. Trimming cost V 6 bases and J 4 bases; bases outside gene matches: 6. In DNA form, the CDR3 reads TGTGCCAGCAGACCACAGGGGGCGAGCACTGAAGCTTTCTTT. Protein product: CASRPQGASTEAFF.